This TCR beta chain was sequenced for a study of T cell clonotyping in hematopoietic cell transplantation. Profiled with immunoSEQ multiplex PCR; TCRdb holds only in-frame clones, not every one. Of approximately 20,000 clones listed, around four fifths were seen once; the top ten hold roughly 14%. The CDR3 spans 14 residues. The V end was cut by 1 base, the J end by 4 bases, with 10 bases between. Germline V lookup: CDR1 LGHNA, CDR2 YNFKEQ. This TCR was sampled from a man in his sixties in good health. Some clones in this sample may be carry-over from other donors' samples. This chain uses TRBV4-2 with TRBJ1-1; a possible D gene is TRBD1 (6 bases). Specimen: peripheral blood mononuclear cells. Here the CDR3 DNA reads TGTGCCAGCAGCCAAGGGGGGGGCGGCACTGAAGCTTTCTTT. Protein sequence: CASSQGGGGTEAFF.